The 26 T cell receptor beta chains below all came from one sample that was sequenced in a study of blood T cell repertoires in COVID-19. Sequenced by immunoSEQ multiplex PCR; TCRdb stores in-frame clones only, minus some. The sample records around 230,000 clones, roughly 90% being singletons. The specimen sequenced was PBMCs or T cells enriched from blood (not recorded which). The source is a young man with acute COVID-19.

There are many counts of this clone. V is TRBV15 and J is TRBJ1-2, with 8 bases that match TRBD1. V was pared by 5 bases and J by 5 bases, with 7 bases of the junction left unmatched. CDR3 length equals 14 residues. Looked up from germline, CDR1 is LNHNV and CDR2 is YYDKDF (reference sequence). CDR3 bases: TGTGCCACCAGCCGGGGACAGGCAACTTATGGCTACACCTTC. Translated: CATSRGQATYGYTF. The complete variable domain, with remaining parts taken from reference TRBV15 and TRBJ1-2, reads DAMVIQNPRYQVTQFGKPVTLSCSQTLNHNVMYWYQQKSSQAPKLLFHYYDKDFNNEADTPDNFQSRRPNTSFCFLDIRSPGLGDTAMYLCATSRGQATYGYTFGSGTRLTVV.

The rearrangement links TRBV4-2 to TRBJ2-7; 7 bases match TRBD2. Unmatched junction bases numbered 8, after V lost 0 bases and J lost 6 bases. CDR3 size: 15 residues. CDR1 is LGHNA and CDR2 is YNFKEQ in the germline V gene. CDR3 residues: CASSQDYLAVGEQYF. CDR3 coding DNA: TGTGCCAGCAGCCAAGATTACCTAGCGGTCGGCGAGCAGTACTTC.

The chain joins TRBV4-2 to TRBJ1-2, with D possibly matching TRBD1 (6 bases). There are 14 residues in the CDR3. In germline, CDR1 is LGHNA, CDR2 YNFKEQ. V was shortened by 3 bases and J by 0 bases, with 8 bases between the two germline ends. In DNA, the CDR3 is TGTGCCAGCAGCCAGGGGGCGGCTAACTATGGCTACACCTTC. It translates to CASSQGAANYGYTF.

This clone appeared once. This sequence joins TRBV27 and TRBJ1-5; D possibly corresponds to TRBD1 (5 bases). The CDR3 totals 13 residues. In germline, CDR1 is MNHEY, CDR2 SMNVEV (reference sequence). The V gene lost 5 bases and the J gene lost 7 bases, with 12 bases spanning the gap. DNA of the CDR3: TGTGCCAGCAGTCCGCGGACAAGCCAGCCCCAGCATTTT. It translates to CASSPRTSQPQHF.

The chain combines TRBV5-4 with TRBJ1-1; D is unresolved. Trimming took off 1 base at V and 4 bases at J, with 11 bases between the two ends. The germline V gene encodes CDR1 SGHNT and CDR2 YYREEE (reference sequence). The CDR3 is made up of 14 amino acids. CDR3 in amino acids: CASSLFGSGTEAFF. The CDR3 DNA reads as TGTGCCAGCAGCTTGTTTGGGAGTGGCACTGAAGCTTTCTTT. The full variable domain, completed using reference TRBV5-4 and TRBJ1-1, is ETGVTQSPTHLIKTRGQQVTLRCSSQSGHNTVSWYQQALGQGPQFIFQYYREEENGRGNFPPRFSGLQFPNYSSELNVNALELDDSALYLCASSLFGSGTEAFFGQGTRLTVV.

This CDR3 reads CASSLAAGVHDEQYF. The CDR3 region has the DNA TGTGCCAGCAGCTTAGCAGCGGGAGTACACGACGAGCAGTACTTC. The chain links TRBV7-6 to TRBJ2-7, with 8 bases matching TRBD2. The V and J ends lost 0 bases and 5 bases, in that order; junction bases with no gene match: 6. Germline V CDR1 and CDR2: SGHVS, FNYEAQ. This CDR3 comprises 15 residues.

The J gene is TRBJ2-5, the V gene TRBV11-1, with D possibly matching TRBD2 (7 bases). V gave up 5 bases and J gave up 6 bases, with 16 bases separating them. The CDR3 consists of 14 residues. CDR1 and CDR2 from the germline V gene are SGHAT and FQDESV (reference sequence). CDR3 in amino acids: CASSLGGGAKTQYF. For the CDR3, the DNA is TGTGCCAGCAGCCTAGGAGGGGGGGCGAAGACCCAGTACTTC. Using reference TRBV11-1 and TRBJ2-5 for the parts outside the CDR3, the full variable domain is EAEVAQSPRYKITEKSQAVAFWCDPISGHATLYWYRQILGQGPELLVQFQDESVVDDSQLPKDRFSAERLKGVDSTLKIQPAELGDSAMYLCASSLGGGAKTQYFGPGTRLLVL.

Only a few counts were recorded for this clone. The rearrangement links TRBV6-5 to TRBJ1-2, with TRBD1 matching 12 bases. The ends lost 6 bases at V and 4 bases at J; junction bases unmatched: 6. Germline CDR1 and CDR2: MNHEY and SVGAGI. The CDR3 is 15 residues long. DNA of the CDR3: TGTGCCAGCAGGGCGGGACAGGGGGCGAGCTATGGCTACACCTTC. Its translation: CASRAGQGASYGYTF.

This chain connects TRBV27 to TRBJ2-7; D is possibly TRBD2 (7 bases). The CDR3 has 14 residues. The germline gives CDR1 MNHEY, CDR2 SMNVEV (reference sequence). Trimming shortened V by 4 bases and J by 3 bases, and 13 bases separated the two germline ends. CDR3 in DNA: TGTGCCAGCAGTTCGGGGGGCCCAGGCTACGAGCAGTACTTC. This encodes CASSSGGPGYEQYF.

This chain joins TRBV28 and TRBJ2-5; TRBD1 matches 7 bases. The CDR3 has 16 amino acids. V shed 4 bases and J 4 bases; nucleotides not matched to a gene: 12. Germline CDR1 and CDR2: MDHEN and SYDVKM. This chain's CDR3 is CASSSTGSRSRETQYF. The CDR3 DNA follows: TGTGCCAGCAGTTCGACAGGGAGTAGGTCGCGAGAGACCCAGTACTTC.

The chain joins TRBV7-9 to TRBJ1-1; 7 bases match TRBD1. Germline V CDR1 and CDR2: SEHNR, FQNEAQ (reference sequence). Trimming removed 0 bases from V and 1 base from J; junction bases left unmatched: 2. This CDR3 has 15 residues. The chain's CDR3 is CASSLAQGENTEAFF. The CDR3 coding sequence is TGTGCCAGCAGCTTAGCGCAGGGGGAGAACACTGAAGCTTTCTTT. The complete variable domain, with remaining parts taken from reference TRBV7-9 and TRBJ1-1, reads DTGVSQNPRHKITKRGQNVTFRCDPISEHNRLYWYRQTLGQGPEFLTYFQNEAQLEKSRLLSDRFSAERPKGSFSTLEIQRTEQGDSAMYLCASSLAQGENTEAFFGQGTRLTVV.

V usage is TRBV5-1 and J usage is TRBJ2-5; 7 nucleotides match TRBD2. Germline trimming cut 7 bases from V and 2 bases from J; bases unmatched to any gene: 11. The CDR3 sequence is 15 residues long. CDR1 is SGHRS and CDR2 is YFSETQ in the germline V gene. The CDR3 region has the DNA TGCGCCAGCGCTCACCATGGGGGGGTACAAGAGACCCAGTACTTC. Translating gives CASAHHGGVQETQYF.

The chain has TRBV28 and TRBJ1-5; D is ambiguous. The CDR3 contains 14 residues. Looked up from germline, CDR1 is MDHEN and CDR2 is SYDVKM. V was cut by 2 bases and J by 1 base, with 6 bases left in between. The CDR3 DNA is TGTGCCAGCAGTTTACAGTGGAGCAATCAGCCCCAGCATTTT. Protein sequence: CASSLQWSNQPQHF. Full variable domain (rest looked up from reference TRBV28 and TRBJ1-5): DVKVTQSSRYLVKRTGEKVFLECVQDMDHENMFWYRQDPGLGLRLIYFSYDVKMKEKGDIPEGYSVSREKKERFSLILESASTNQTSMYLCASSLQWSNQPQHFGDGTRLSIL.

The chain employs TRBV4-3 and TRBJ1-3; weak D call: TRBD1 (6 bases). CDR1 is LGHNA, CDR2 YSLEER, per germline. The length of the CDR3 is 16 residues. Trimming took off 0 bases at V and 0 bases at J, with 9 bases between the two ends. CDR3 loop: CASSQDRQDSGNTIYF. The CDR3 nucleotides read TGCGCCAGCAGCCAAGATAGACAGGACTCTGGAAACACCATATATTTT.

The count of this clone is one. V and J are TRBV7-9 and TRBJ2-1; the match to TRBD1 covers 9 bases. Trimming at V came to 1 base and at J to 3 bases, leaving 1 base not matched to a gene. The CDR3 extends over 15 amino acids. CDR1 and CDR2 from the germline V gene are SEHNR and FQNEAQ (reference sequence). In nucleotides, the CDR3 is TGTGCCAGCAGCTTAGAGGGACAGGGCTACAATGAGCAGTTCTTC. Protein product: CASSLEGQGYNEQFF. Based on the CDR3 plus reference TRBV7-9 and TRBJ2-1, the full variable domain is DTGVSQNPRHKITKRGQNVTFRCDPISEHNRLYWYRQTLGQGPEFLTYFQNEAQLEKSRLLSDRFSAERPKGSFSTLEIQRTEQGDSAMYLCASSLEGQGYNEQFFGPGTRLTVL.

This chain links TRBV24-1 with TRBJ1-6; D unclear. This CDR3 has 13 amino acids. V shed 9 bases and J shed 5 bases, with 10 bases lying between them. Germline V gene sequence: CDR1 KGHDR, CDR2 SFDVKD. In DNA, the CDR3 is TGTGCCACCTCGGGAGGTAATAATTCACCCCTCCACTTT. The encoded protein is CATSGGNNSPLHF.

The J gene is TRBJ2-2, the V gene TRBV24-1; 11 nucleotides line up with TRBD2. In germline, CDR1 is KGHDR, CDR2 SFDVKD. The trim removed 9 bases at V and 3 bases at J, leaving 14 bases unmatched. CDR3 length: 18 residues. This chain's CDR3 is CATERPISGRAYTGELFF. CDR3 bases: TGTGCCACCGAACGACCAATTAGCGGGAGGGCCTACACCGGGGAGCTGTTTTTT.

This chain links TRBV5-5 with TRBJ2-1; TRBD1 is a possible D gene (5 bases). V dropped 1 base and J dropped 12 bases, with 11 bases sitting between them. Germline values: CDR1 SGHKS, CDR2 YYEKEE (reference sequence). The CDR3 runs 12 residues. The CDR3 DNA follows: TGTGCCAGCAGCTTGTTTCAAAGGGGGCAGTTCTTC. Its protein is CASSLFQRGQFF. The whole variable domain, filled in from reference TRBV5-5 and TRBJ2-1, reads DAGVTQSPTHLIKTRGQQVTLRCSPISGHKSVSWYQQVLGQGPQFIFQYYEKEERGRGNFPDRFSARQFPNYSSELNVNALLLGDSALYLCASSLFQRGQFFGPGTRLTVL.

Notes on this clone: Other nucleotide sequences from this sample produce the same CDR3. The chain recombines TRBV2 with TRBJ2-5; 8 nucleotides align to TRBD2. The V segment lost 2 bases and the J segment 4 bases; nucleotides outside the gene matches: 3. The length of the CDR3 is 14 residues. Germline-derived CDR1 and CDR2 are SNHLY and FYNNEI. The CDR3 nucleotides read TGTGCCAGCAGTGAACTTGCGGGGGGAGAGACCCAGTACTTC. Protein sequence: CASSELAGGETQYF.

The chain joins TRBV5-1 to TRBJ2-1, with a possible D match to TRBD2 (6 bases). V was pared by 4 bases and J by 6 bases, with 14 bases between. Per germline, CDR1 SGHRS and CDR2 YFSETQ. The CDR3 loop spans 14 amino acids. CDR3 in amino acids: CASSPGGSGNEQFF. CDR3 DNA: TGCGCCAGCAGCCCTGGAGGGTCGGGCAATGAGCAGTTCTTC.

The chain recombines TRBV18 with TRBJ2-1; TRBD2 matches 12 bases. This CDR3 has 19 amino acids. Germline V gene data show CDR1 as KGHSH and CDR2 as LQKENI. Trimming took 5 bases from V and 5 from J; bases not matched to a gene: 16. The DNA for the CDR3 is TGTGCCAGCTCAGGACGGGACGGCGCACCTAGCGGGAGGGACAATGAGCAGTTCTTC. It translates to CASSGRDGAPSGRDNEQFF. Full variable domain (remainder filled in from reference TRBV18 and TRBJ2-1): NAGVMQNPRHLVRRRGQEARLRCSPMKGHSHVYWYRQLPEEGLKFMVYLQKENIIDESGMPKERFSAEFPKEGPSILRIQQVVRGDSAAYFCASSGRDGAPSGRDNEQFFGPGTRLTVL.

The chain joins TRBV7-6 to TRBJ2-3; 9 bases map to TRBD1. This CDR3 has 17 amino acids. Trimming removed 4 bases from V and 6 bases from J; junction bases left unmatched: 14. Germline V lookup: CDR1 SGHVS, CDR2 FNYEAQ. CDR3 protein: CASSSPTGGESTDTQYF. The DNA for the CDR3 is TGTGCCAGCAGCTCGCCGACAGGGGGTGAATCTACGGATACGCAGTATTTT.

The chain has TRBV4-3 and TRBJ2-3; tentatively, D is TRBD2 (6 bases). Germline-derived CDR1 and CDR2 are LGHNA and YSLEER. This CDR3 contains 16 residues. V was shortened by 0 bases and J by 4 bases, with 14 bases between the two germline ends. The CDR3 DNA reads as TGCGCCAGCAGCCAAGAACCGCGGGATGTGGCAGATACGCAGTATTTT. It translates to CASSQEPRDVADTQYF.

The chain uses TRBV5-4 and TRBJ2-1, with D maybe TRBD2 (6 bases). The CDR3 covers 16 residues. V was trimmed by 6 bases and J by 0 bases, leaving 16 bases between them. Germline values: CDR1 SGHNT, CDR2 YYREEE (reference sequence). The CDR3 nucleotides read TGTGCCAGCACCCCCCCGGGGAGGAGCTCCTACAATGAGCAGTTCTTC. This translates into CASTPPGRSSYNEQFF. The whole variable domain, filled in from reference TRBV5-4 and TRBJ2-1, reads ETGVTQSPTHLIKTRGQQVTLRCSSQSGHNTVSWYQQALGQGPQFIFQYYREEENGRGNFPPRFSGLQFPNYSSELNVNALELDDSALYLCASTPPGRSSYNEQFFGPGTRLTVL.

The CDR3 bases are TGTGCCAGCAGCGCTGGGCTGACTGAAGCTTTCTTT. Protein product: CASSAGLTEAFF. J is TRBJ1-1 and V is TRBV12-3 or TRBV12-4, with D uncertain. There are 12 residues in the CDR3. Trimming pared 6 bases from V and 5 bases from J, leaving 10 bases between.

The CDR3 protein is CASSEPGLAGAGEQYF. For the CDR3, the DNA is TGTGCCAGCAGTGAACCGGGACTAGCGGGAGCAGGCGAGCAGTACTTC. The chain carries TRBV25-1 and TRBJ2-7; 14 bases map to TRBD2. The CDR3 loop spans 16 amino acids. V was pared by 2 bases and J by 6 bases, with 6 bases of the junction left unmatched. CDR1 and CDR2 from the germline V gene are MGHDK and SYGVNS.